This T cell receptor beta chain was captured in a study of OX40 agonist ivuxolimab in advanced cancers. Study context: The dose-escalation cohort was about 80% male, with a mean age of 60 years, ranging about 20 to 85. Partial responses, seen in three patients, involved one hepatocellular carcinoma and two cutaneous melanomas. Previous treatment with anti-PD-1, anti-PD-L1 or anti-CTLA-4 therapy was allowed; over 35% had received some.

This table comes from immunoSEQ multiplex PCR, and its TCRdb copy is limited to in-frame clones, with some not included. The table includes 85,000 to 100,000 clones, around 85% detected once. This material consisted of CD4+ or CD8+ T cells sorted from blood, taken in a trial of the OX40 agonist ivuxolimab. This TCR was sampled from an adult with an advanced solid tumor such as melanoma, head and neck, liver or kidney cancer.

DNA of the CDR3: TGTGCCAGTACCGGGAGCCCCAGCACCGGGGAGCTGTTTTTT. Translating gives CASTGSPSTGELFF. The chain has TRBV7-6 and TRBJ2-2, with a tentative D call TRBD2 (6 bases). Germline V gives CDR1 SGHVS, CDR2 FNYEAQ. The CDR3 length is 14 residues. V was clipped by 9 bases and J by 4 bases, with 15 bases between them.